This TCR beta chain is drawn from a study of cytomegalovirus exposure and HLA in healthy donors. This clone was seen only once. The antigen is not known. With 60 Vbeta and 13 Jbeta primers, the PCR was carried out. Profiling relied on immunoSEQ multiplex PCR, and the TCRdb table lists in-frame clones only, not all of them. This table holds 100,000 to 120,000 clones, 70% to 80% found once. Study-level points and caveats: In a later analysis, several top co-occurrence clusters appeared linked to parvovirus B19, influenza, CMV and Epstein-Barr virus. Available immune exposure information covered CMV serostatus only. Associated with cytomegalovirus, according to the listing, were around 160 TCR beta chains.

This CDR3 is 11 amino acids long. V was trimmed by 5 bases and J by 9 bases, leaving 10 bases between them. Germline V gives CDR1 LNHDA, CDR2 SQIVND (reference sequence). Sequenced material: PBMCs. This chain links TRBV19 with TRBJ1-1; tentatively, D is TRBD1 (6 bases). The sequence was obtained from a woman aged 40 to 55 in good health and CMV-seropositive. This CDR3 is CASSARDKAFF. The CDR3 nucleotides are TGTGCCAGTAGTGCCCGGGACAAAGCTTTCTTT.